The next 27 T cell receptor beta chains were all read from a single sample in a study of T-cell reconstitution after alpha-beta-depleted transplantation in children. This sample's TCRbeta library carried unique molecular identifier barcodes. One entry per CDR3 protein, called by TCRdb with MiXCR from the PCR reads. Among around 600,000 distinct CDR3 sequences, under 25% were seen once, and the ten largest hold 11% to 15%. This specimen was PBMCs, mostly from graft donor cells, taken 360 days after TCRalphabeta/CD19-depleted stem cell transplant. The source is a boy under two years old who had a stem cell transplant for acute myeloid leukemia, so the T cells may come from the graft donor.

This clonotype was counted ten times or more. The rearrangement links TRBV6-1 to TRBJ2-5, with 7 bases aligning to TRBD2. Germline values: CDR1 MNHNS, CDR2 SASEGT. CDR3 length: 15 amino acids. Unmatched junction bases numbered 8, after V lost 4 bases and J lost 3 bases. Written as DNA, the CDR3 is TGTGCCAGCAGTGCACCGGGACTAAGAAAAGAGACCCAGTACTTC. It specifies CASSAPGLRKETQYF.

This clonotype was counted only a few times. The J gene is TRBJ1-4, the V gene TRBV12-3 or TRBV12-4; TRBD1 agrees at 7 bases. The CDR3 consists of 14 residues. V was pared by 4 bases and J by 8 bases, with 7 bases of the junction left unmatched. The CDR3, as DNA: TGTGCCAGCAGTTACGAGGGGGCTGACGAAAAACTGTTTTTT. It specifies CASSYEGADEKLFF.

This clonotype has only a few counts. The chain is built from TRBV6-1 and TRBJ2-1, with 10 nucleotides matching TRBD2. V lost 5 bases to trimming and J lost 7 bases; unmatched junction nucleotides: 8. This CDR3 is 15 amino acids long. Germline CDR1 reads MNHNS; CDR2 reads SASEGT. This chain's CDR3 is CASSQLAGSRNEQFF. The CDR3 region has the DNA TGTGCCAGCAGTCAACTAGCGGGGTCGAGAAATGAGCAGTTCTTC.

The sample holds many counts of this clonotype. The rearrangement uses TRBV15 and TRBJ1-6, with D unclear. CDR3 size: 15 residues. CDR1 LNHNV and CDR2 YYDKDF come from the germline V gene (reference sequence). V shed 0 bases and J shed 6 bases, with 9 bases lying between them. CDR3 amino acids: CATSRDRAFNSPLHF. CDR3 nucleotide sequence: TGTGCCACCAGCAGAGATCGAGCTTTTAATTCACCCCTCCACTTT.

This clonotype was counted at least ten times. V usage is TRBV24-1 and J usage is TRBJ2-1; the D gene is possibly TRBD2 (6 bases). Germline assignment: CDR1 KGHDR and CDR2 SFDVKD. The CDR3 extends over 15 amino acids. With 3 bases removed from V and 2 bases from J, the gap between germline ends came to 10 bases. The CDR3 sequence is CATSDMRGPYNEQFF. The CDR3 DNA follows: TGTGCCACCAGTGATATGCGGGGCCCCTACAATGAGCAGTTCTTC.

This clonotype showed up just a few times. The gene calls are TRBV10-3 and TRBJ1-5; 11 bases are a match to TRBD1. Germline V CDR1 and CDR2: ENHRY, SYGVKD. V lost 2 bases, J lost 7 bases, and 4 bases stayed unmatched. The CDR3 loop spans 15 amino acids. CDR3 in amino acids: CAISERTGGLQPQHF. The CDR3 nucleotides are TGTGCCATCAGTGAGAGGACAGGGGGCTTACAGCCCCAGCATTTT.

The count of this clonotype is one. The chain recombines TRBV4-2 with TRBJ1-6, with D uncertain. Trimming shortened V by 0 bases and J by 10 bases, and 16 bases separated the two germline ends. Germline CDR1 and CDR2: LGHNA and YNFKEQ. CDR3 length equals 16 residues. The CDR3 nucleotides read TGTGCCAGCAGCCAAGAGTCGTACGGGATACAGTCACCCCTCCACTTT. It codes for CASSQESYGIQSPLHF.

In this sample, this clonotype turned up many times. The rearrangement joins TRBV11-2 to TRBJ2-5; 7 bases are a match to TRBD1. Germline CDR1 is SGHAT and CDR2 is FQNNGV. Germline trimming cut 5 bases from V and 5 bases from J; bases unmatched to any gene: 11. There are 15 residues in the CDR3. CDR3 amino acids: CASSPKGGFRETQYF. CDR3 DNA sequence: TGTGCCAGCAGCCCAAAAGGGGGCTTCCGTGAGACCCAGTACTTC.

CDR3 sequence reads: CASSVAGGQTDTQYF. The CDR3, as DNA: TGTGCCAGCAGCGTAGCGGGGGGGCAGACAGATACGCAGTATTTT. The chain combines TRBV12-3 or TRBV12-4 with TRBJ2-3; TRBD2 matches at 11 bases. Trimming took 6 bases from V and 3 from J; bases not matched to a gene: 5. This CDR3 is 15 amino acids long.

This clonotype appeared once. This chain's CDR3 is CASSWSGGVQETQYF. The CDR3 DNA reads as TGTGCCAGCAGTTGGAGCGGGGGCGTCCAAGAGACCCAGTACTTC. This rearrangement joins TRBV12-3 or TRBV12-4 to TRBJ2-5; 8 bases fit TRBD2. This CDR3 is 15 amino acids long. Germline trimming cut 4 bases from V and 1 base from J; bases unmatched to any gene: 5.

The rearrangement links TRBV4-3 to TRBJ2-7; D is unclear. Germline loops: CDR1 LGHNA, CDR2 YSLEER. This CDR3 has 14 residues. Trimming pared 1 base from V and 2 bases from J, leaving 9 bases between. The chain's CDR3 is CASSQASGAYEQYF. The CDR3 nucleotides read TGCGCCAGCAGCCAAGCAAGTGGGGCCTACGAGCAGTACTTC.

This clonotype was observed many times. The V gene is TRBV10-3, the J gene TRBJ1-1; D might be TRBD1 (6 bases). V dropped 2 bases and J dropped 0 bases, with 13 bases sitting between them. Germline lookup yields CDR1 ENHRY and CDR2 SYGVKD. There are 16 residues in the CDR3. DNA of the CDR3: TGTGCCATCAGTGAGCGGGGCAGGGGACTGAACACTGAAGCTTTCTTT. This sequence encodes CAISERGRGLNTEAFF.

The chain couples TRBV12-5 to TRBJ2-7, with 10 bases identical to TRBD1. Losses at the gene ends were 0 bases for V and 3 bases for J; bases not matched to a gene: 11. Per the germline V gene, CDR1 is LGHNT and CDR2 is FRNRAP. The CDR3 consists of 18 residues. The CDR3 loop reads CASGLVILPGQGSYEQYF. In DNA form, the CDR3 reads TGTGCTAGTGGTTTGGTCATATTACCGGGACAGGGGAGCTACGAGCAGTACTTC.

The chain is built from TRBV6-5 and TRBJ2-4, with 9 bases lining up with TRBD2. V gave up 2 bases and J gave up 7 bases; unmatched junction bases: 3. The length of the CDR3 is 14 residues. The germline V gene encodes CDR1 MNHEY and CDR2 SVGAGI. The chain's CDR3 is CASSYAGGRNIQYF. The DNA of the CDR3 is TGTGCCAGCAGTTACGCGGGGGGGCGGAACATTCAGTACTTC.

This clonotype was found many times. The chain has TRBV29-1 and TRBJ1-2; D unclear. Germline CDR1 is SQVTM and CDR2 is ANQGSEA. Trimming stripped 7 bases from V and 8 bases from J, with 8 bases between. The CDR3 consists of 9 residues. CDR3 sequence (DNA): TGCAGCGCGGATGTCGGCTACACCTTC. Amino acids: CSADVGYTF.

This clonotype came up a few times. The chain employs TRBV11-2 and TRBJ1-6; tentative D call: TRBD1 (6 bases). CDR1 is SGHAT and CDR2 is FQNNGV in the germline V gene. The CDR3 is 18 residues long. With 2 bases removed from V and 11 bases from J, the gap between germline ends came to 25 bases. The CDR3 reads CASSLFGFLRDTGPPLHF. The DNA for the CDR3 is TGTGCCAGCAGCTTATTCGGTTTCCTCCGGGACACGGGGCCACCCCTCCACTTT.

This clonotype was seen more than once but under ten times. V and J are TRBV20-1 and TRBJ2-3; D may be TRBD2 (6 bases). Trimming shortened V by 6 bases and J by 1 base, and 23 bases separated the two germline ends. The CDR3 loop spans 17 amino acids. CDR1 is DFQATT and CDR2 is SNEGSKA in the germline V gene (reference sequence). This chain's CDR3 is CSAKSPGEKPGTDTQYF. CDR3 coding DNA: TGCAGTGCCAAGAGTCCGGGAGAAAAACCCGGCACAGATACGCAGTATTTT.

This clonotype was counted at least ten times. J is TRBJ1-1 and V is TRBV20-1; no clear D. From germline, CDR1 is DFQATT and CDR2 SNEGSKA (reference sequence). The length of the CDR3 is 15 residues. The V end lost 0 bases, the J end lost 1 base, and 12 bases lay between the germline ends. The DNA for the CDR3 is TGCAGTGCTAGAGATTGGAGGGCTCCGAACACTGAAGCTTTCTTT. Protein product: CSARDWRAPNTEAFF.

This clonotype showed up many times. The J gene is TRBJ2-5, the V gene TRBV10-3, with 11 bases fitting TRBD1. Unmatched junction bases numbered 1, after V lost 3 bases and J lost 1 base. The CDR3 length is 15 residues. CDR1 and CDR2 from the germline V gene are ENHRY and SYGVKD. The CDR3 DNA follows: TGTGCCATCAGTGAAGGGACAGGGGGCCAAGAGACCCAGTACTTC. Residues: CAISEGTGGQETQYF.

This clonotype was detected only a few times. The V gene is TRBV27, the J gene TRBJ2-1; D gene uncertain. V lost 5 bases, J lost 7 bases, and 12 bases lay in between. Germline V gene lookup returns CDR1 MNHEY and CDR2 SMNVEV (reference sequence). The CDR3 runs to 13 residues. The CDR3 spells CASSDVLENEQFF. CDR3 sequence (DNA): TGTGCCAGCAGTGACGTATTGGAGAATGAGCAGTTCTTC.

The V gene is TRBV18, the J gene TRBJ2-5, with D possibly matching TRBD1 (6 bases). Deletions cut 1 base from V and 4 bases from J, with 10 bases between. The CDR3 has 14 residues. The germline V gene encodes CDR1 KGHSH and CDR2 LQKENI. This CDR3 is CASSPREGGETQYF. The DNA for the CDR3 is TGTGCCAGCTCACCACGGGAAGGGGGAGAGACCCAGTACTTC.

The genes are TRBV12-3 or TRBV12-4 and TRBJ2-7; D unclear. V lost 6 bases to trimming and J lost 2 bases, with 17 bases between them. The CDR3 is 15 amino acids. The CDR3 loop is CASSSGLQPPYEQYF. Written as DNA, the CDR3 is TGTGCCAGCAGCTCAGGTCTTCAACCCCCCTACGAGCAGTACTTC.

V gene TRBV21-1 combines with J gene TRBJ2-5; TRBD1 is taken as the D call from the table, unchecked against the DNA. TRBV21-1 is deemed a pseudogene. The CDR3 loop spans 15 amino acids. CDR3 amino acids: CASHPCSGTQETQYF. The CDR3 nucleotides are TGTGCCAGCCACCCTTGCTCGGGGACCCAAGAGACCCAGTACTTC.

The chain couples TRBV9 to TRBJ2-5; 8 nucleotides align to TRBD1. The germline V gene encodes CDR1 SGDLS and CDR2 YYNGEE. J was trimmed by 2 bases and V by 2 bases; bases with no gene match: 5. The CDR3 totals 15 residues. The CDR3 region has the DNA TGTGCCAGCAGCGTCGGAAACAGGGGGCAAGAGACCCAGTACTTC. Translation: CASSVGNRGQETQYF. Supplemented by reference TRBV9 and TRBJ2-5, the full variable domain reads DSGVTQTPKHLITATGQRVTLRCSPRSGDLSVYWYQQSLDQGLQFLIQYYNGEERAKGNILERFSAQQFPDLHSELNLSSLELGDSALYFCASSVGNRGQETQYFGPGTRLLVL.

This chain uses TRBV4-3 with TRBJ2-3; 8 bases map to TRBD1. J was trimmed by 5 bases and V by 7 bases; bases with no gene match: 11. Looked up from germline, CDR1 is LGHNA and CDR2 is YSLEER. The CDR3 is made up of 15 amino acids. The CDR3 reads CASTETGAPGDTQYF. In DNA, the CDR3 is TGCGCCAGCACAGAGACAGGGGCGCCGGGAGATACGCAGTATTTT.

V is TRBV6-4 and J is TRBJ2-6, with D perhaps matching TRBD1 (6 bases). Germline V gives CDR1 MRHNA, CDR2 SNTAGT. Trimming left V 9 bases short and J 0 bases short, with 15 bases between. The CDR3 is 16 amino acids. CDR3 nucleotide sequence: TGTGCCAGGCGGACAGACTTCTGCTCTGGGGCCAACGTCCTGACTTTC. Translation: CARRTDFCSGANVLTF.

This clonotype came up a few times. CDR3 DNA sequence: TGTGCCAGCAGCTTTATGGACAGGGGTTCCCTCGAGCAGTACTTC. Its protein product is CASSFMDRGSLEQYF. The rearrangement links TRBV5-6 to TRBJ2-7; the match to TRBD1 covers 9 bases. The CDR3 spans 15 residues. The trim removed 2 bases at V and 6 bases at J, leaving 9 bases unmatched. The germline V gene has CDR1 SGHDT and CDR2 YYEEEE.